This TCR beta chain was sequenced in a study of blood T cell repertoires in COVID-19. The germline gives CDR1 SGHDN, CDR2 FVKESK. This CDR3 has 17 amino acids. J lost 1 base, V lost 1 base, and 4 bases had no gene match. Produced via immunoSEQ multiplex PCR; TCRdb's table is partial and in-frame only. The sample records around 24,000 clones, around four fifths being singletons. The source is a man of 80 years or more with active or convalescent COVID-19. Specimen: peripheral blood. The J gene is TRBJ2-7, the V gene TRBV14, with 13 bases that match TRBD2. The CDR3 here is CASSQARTSGSSYEQYF. CDR3 DNA sequence: TGTGCCAGCAGCCAAGCCCGGACTAGCGGGAGTTCCTACGAGCAGTACTTC.